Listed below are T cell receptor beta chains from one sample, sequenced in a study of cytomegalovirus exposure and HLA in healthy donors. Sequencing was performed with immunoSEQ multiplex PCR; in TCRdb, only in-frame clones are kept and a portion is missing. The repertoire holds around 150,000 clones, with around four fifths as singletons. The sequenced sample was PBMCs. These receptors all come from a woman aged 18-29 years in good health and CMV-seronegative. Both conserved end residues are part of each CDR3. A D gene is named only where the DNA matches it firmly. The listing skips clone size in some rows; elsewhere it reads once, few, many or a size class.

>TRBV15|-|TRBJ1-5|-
CATSRDIDQPQHF
TGTGCCACCAGCAGAGATATTGATCAGCCCCAGCATTTT
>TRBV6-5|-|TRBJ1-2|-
CASSYSLDGRGYTF
TGTGCCAGCAGTTACTCGTTGGACGGGAGGGGCTACACCTTC
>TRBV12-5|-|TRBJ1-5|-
CASGSGNQPQHF
TGTGCTAGTGGTTCTGGCAATCAGCCCCAGCATTTT
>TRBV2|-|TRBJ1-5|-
CASSDPLRGINQPQHF
TGTGCCAGCAGTGACCCTCTAAGGGGGATCAATCAGCCCCAGCATTTT
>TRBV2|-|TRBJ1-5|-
CASSESDRRNQPQHF
TGTGCCAGCAGTGAATCCGACAGACGCAATCAGCCCCAGCATTTT
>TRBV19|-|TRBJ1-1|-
CASSGHRATEAFF
TGTGCCAGTAGTGGCCACAGGGCCACTGAAGCTTTCTTT
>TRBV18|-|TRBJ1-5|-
CASSPERRGTNQPQHF
TGTGCCAGCTCACCAGAACGACGGGGGACCAATCAGCCCCAGCATTTT
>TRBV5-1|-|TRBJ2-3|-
CASSLTATSSSTDTQYF
TGCGCCAGCAGCTTGACAGCCACCTCTTCTAGCACAGATACGCAGTATTTT
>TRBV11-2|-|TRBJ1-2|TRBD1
CASSPTTGVYGYTF
TGTGCCAGCAGCCCGACGACAGGGGTCTATGGCTACACCTTC
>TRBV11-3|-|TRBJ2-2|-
CASSPTARVFPGELFF
TGTGCCAGCAGCCCAACAGCCAGGGTTTTTCCCGGGGAGCTGTTTTTT
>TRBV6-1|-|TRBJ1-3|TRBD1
CASSGDRGGWLSGNTIYF
TGTGCCAGCAGTGGGGACAGGGGAGGTTGGCTCTCTGGAAACACCATATATTTT
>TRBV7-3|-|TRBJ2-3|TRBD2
CASSWSGGVTDTQYF
TGTGCCAGCAGCTGGAGCGGGGGCGTCACAGATACGCAGTATTTT
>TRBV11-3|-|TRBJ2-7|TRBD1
CASSLVQGATYEQYF
TGTGCCAGCAGCTTAGTACAGGGGGCTACCTACGAGCAGTACTTC
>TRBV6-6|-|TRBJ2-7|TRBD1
CASGAGTGGYEQYF
TGTGCCAGCGGGGCGGGGACAGGGGGCTACGAGCAGTACTTC
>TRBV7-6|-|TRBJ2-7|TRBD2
CASSPLAGGSGEQYF
TGTGCCAGCAGCCCCCTCGCGGGGGGCTCAGGCGAGCAGTACTTC
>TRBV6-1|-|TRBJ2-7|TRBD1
CASSTDDRATYEQYF
TGTGCCAGCAGTACAGATGACAGGGCGACCTACGAGCAGTACTTC
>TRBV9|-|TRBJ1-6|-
CASSVGTGNSPLHF
TGTGCCAGCAGCGTAGGTACAGGGAATTCACCCCTCCACTTT
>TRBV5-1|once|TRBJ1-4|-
CASSLAATNEKLFF
TGCGCCAGCAGCTTGGCCGCAACTAATGAAAAACTGTTTTTT
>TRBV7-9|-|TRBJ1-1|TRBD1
CASSPQGATEAFF
TGTGCCAGCAGCCCCCAGGGGGCCACTGAAGCTTTCTTT
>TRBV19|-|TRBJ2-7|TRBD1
CASRTGTGPYYEQYF
TGTGCCAGTAGAACCGGGACAGGGCCCTACTACGAGCAGTACTTC
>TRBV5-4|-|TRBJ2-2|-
CASSIDKNTGELFF
TGTGCCAGCAGCATAGACAAAAACACCGGGGAGCTGTTTTTT
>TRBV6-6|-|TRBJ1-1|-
CASSSAGLGAEAFF
TGTGCCAGCAGTTCTGCGGGGTTGGGGGCTGAAGCTTTCTTT
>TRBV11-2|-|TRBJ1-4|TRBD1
CASSRQGENEKLFF
TGTGCCAGCAGCCGGCAGGGGGAGAATGAAAAACTGTTTTTT
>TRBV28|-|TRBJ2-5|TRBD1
CASSFGQGVKTQYF
TGTGCCAGCAGTTTCGGACAGGGTGTGAAGACCCAGTACTTC
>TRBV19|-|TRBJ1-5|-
CASSIEGYRRVLSVQPQHF
TGTGCCAGTAGTATAGAAGGTTATCGACGGGTGCTCTCGGTCCAGCCCCAGCATTTT